The text below deals with one T cell receptor (beta chain). Its antigen is not identified. The method was immunoSEQ multiplex PCR; TCRdb's version includes in-frame clones alone and lacks a portion of them. The profile shows some 2,100,000 clones, roughly 91% of them singletons. These data originate in a study of shared clonotypes between healthy human individuals. Broader study findings: Few donors restricted represented genetic and exposure-history diversity. Naive subsets generally exceeded memory subsets in estimated richness. A handful of donors had around 5% of their naive CD4 clonotypes in common. Clonotype sharing among donors was expected to depend on sequencing depth.

Trimming cost V 0 bases and J 4 bases; bases outside gene matches: 5. This CDR3 is 16 amino acids long. Germline lookup yields CDR1 SGHDT and CDR2 YYEEEE. It was CD45RO-negative cells, positively selected for CCR7, that made up naive CD8 cells, with terminally differentiated effector memory CD45RA+ cells excluded. The sequence was obtained from a man between 18 and 29 years old in good health. Some clones in this sample may be carry-over from other donors' samples. This chain uses TRBV5-6 with TRBJ1-4, with 8 bases aligning to TRBD1. The material sequenced was naive CD8+ T cells from PBMCs. The CDR3: CASSLGTGNLNEKLFF. The CDR3 nucleotides are TGTGCCAGCAGCTTGGGGACAGGGAACCTTAATGAAAAACTGTTTTTT.